The 32 T cell receptor beta chains below were found in one sample sequenced in a study of blood T cell repertoires in COVID-19. Repertoires were generated with immunoSEQ multiplex PCR, while TCRdb's copy carries only in-frame clones and drops some. Among about 200,000 clones, about 85% were seen once, and the ten largest hold approximately 5.9%. The sequencing input was peripheral blood. These receptors originate from a woman aged 40-49 years with COVID-19, enrolled during active disease.

In this sample, this clone turned up once. CDR3 nucleotide sequence: TGCAGCGTTGAAGATCTAGAGAGCGCTAGCACAGATACGCAGTATTTT. Translating it yields CSVEDLESASTDTQYF. The chain is built from TRBV29-1 and TRBJ2-3; D is unresolved. The CDR3 runs to 16 residues. The V end lost 0 bases, the J end lost 0 bases, and 13 bases lay between the germline ends. Germline values: CDR1 SQVTM, CDR2 ANQGSEA.

This rearrangement joins TRBV25-1 to TRBJ2-5; D is uncertain. The CDR3 runs 15 residues. Trimming took 0 bases from V and 5 from J, leaving 13 bases between them. The V gene's germline CDR1 is MGHDK and CDR2 SYGVNS. The CDR3: CASSEYRASGETQYF. The CDR3 DNA follows: TGTGCCAGCAGTGAATATAGAGCGTCCGGGGAGACCCAGTACTTC.

The genes are TRBV9 and TRBJ1-2, with D uncertain. This CDR3 region has 17 residues. Germline CDR1 SGDLS, CDR2 YYNGEE. V was shortened by 2 bases and J by 4 bases, with 21 bases between the two germline ends. The CDR3 region is CASSVTPTVGEGYGYTF. The CDR3 nucleotides read TGTGCCAGCAGCGTCACCCCAACAGTCGGAGAGGGCTATGGCTACACCTTC. Supplemented by reference TRBV9 and TRBJ1-2, the full variable domain reads DSGVTQTPKHLITATGQRVTLRCSPRSGDLSVYWYQQSLDQGLQFLIQYYNGEERAKGNILERFSAQQFPDLHSELNLSSLELGDSALYFCASSVTPTVGEGYGYTFGSGTRLTVV.

The chain uses TRBV21-1 and TRBJ1-1; the table's D call of TRBD1 was not tested on the DNA. TRBV21-1 is reported as a pseudogene. The CDR3 sequence is 16 residues long. CDR3 nucleotide sequence: TGTGCCAGCAGCAAGGACAGGGCCTCCCATGAAACTGAAGCTTTCTTT. This sequence encodes CASSKDRASHETEAFF.

The gene calls are TRBV2 and TRBJ1-1; possible D gene TRBD1, 6 bases. V lost 5 bases, J lost 6 bases, and 16 bases lay in between. The CDR3 totals 14 residues. Germline CDR1 is SNHLY and CDR2 is FYNNEI. This CDR3 reads CASSQPQGKAEAFF. In nucleotides, the CDR3 is TGTGCCAGCAGTCAACCACAGGGAAAGGCTGAAGCTTTCTTT.

The genes are TRBV25-1 and TRBJ1-5; 7 positions agree with TRBD1. This CDR3 is 13 amino acids long. V trimming: 8 bases; J trimming: 1 base; junction bases outside the gene matches: 2. The V gene's germline CDR1 is MGHDK and CDR2 SYGVNS. The CDR3 coding sequence is TGTGCCAGCCAACAGGGGAGCAATCAGCCCCAGCATTTT. Its protein product is CASQQGSNQPQHF.

J is TRBJ2-5 and V is TRBV9, with 15 bases matching TRBD2. Germline V gene data show CDR1 as SGDLS and CDR2 as YYNGEE. Trimming at V came to 4 bases and at J to 5 bases, leaving 6 bases not matched to a gene. The CDR3 contains 16 residues. This CDR3 is CASSRTSGGAGETQYF. Here the CDR3 DNA reads TGTGCCAGCAGCAGGACTAGCGGGGGGGCCGGGGAGACCCAGTACTTC.

This rearrangement joins TRBV30 to TRBJ1-2; 10 bases are a match to TRBD1. The CDR3 has 17 amino acids. The J segment lost 7 bases and the V segment lost 2 bases, leaving 16 bases of the junction unmatched. CDR1 and CDR2 from the germline V gene are GTSNPN and SVGIG (reference sequence). This CDR3 is CAWSTGQGGYFRGGYTF. The CDR3 DNA sequence: TGTGCCTGGAGTACAGGACAGGGGGGGTACTTCAGGGGTGGCTACACCTTC.

The chain combines TRBV5-1 with TRBJ2-7; 8 nucleotides line up with TRBD1. V trimming: 0 bases; J trimming: 1 base; junction bases outside the gene matches: 6. The germline CDR1 and CDR2 sequences are SGHRS and YFSETQ. The CDR3 is made up of 16 amino acids. The CDR3 is CASSLGSGGLSYEQYF. DNA for the CDR3: TGCGCCAGCAGCTTGGGATCAGGGGGCTTGTCCTACGAGCAGTACTTC.

The rearrangement uses TRBV6-5 and TRBJ2-2; D is uncertain. The CDR3 is 14 residues long. Germline-derived CDR1 and CDR2 are MNHEY and SVGAGI. Trimming cost V 0 bases and J 6 bases, with 8 bases left between them. The CDR3 loop reads CASSYSSSPGELFF. In DNA, the CDR3 is TGTGCCAGCAGTTACTCTTCTAGTCCCGGGGAGCTGTTTTTT.

The CDR3 DNA is TGTGCCAGCAGCCAAGCTCTCGCGGGAGTGAATGAGCAGTTCTTC. Translating gives CASSQALAGVNEQFF. The gene calls are TRBV3-1 (or the pseudogene TRBV3-2) and TRBJ2-1, with 7 bases matching TRBD2. Germline V gene data show CDR1 as LGHDT and CDR2 as YNNKEL (reference sequence). The CDR3 has 15 residues. V lost 1 base and J lost 7; bases outside the gene matches: 7.

J is TRBJ2-3 and V is TRBV5-4; 8 bases map to TRBD2. This CDR3 spans 14 amino acids. Germline V gene data show CDR1 as SGHNT and CDR2 as YYREEE (reference sequence). V lost 4 bases to trimming and J lost 5 bases; unmatched junction nucleotides: 6. As DNA, the CDR3 is TGTGCCAGCAGCCTCGGACGGGAGGGAGATACGCAGTATTTT. Its protein product is CASSLGREGDTQYF.

V gene TRBV5-4 combines with J gene TRBJ2-7; TRBD2 matches at 9 bases. The CDR3 spans 15 residues. Germline-derived CDR1 and CDR2 are SGHNT and YYREEE (reference sequence). The V and J ends lost 0 bases and 6 bases, in that order; junction bases with no gene match: 7. The CDR3 DNA is TGTGCCAGCAGCTTGGAAGGCGGGAGGGGTGGCGAGCAGTACTTC. Residues: CASSLEGGRGGEQYF.

The V gene is TRBV6-5, the J gene TRBJ2-4, with 9 bases lining up with TRBD1. Germline assignment: CDR1 MNHEY and CDR2 SVGAGI. The CDR3 contains 14 residues. The trim removed 6 bases at V and 6 bases at J, leaving 6 bases unmatched. CDR3 sequence (DNA): TGTGCCAGCAGGGTACAGGGGGCTGGAAACATTCAGTACTTC. Protein: CASRVQGAGNIQYF.

This clone was found once. The gene calls are TRBV7-8 and TRBJ1-2; D perhaps matches TRBD1 (6 bases). This CDR3 is 14 amino acids long. V was pared by 5 bases and J by 6 bases, with 16 bases between. CDR1 SGHVS and CDR2 FQNEAQ come from the germline V gene. The CDR3 sequence: CASSPRTVLHGYTF. The CDR3 DNA sequence: TGTGCCAGCAGCCCACGGACAGTACTTCATGGCTACACCTTC. The full variable domain, its missing parts supplied by reference TRBV7-8 and TRBJ1-2, is GAGVSQSPRYKVAKRGQDVALRCDPISGHVSLFWYQQALGQGPEFLTYFQNEAQLDKSGLPSDRFFAERPEGSVSTLKIQRTQQEDSAVYLCASSPRTVLHGYTFGSGTRLTVV.

This clone appeared a few times. Other DNA sequences in the same sample also yield this CDR3. J is TRBJ1-1 and V is TRBV12-3 or TRBV12-4, with D hard to call. The V gene lost 0 bases and the J gene lost 1 base, with 3 bases spanning the gap. There are 13 residues in the CDR3. DNA for the CDR3: TGTGCCAGCAGTTTAGCCAGGAACACTGAAGCTTTCTTT. It is translated as CASSLARNTEAFF.

This clone has only one observation. The same CDR3 arises from other DNA sequences in this sample as well. This chain connects TRBV27 to TRBJ2-7, with 7 bases fitting TRBD2. Germline assignment: CDR1 MNHEY and CDR2 SMNVEV (reference sequence). This CDR3 contains 14 residues. V dropped 3 bases and J dropped 1; count of bases not matched to a gene: 3. The CDR3 nucleotides read TGTGCCAGCAGTTTGGCGGGAGCTTCCTACGAGCAGTACTTC. It specifies CASSLAGASYEQYF.

The gene calls are TRBV5-4 and TRBJ2-1; TRBD2 aligns across 10 bases. There are 15 residues in the CDR3. V shed 3 bases and J 5 bases; nucleotides not matched to a gene: 5. Germline values: CDR1 SGHNT, CDR2 YYREEE (reference sequence). The CDR3 DNA sequence: TGTGCCAGCAGCTACCTAGCGGGAGCCAACAATGAGCAGTTCTTC. Translation gives CASSYLAGANNEQFF.

The gene calls are TRBV12-3 or TRBV12-4 and TRBJ2-3; possible D gene TRBD1, 6 bases. The CDR3 extends over 13 amino acids. V dropped 10 bases and J dropped 9 bases, with 20 bases sitting between them. This chain's CDR3 is CATREQGLGTQYF. CDR3 bases: TGTGCCACTAGGGAACAGGGTTTGGGGACGCAGTATTTT.

Comments on this clone: A read error may produce the germline difference seen at one junction end. This chain joins TRBV27 and TRBJ2-7; tentatively, D is TRBD1 (6 bases). The germline V gene has CDR1 MNHEY and CDR2 SMNVEV (reference sequence). This CDR3 contains 14 residues. CDR3 residues: CATLRQDSALRLNF. The CDR3 DNA reads TGTGCCACCCTACGACAGGACAGTGCTCTACGTTTGAACTTC.

The chain couples TRBV9 to TRBJ1-1; D possibly corresponds to TRBD1 (6 bases). The germline CDR1 and CDR2 sequences are SGDLS and YYNGEE. CDR3 length equals 14 residues. The germline V and J ends were trimmed by 4 bases and 1 base, with 11 bases remaining between them. This chain's CDR3 is CASSLDSRNTEAFF. CDR3 coding DNA: TGTGCCAGCAGCCTGGACAGCAGGAACACTGAAGCTTTCTTT.

This clone was detected once. This chain connects TRBV18 to TRBJ2-2, with 9 bases fitting TRBD1. V shed 8 bases, J shed 5 bases, and the junction held 6 bases outside the gene matches. Germline V CDR1 and CDR2: KGHSH, LQKENI. CDR3 length equals 14 residues. CDR3 in DNA: TGTGCCAGCGCCCGGGACAGGGCGACCGGGGAGCTGTTTTTT. As protein: CASARDRATGELFF.

This clone was seen ten or more times. V and J are TRBV4-2 and TRBJ1-3; the D gene is possibly TRBD1 (5 bases). The germline CDR1 and CDR2 sequences are LGHNA and YNFKEQ. The germline V and J ends were trimmed by 0 bases and 0 bases, with 6 bases remaining between them. The CDR3 runs 15 residues. The CDR3, as DNA: TGTGCCAGCAGCCAAGATACAGGCTCTGGAAACACCATATATTTT. This gives the protein CASSQDTGSGNTIYF.

CDR3 in amino acids: CASRGSGSSYNEQFF. CDR3 DNA: TGTGCCAGCAGAGGGAGCGGGAGCTCCTACAATGAGCAGTTCTTC. J is TRBJ2-1 and V is TRBV6-5; 8 bases align to TRBD2. The V and J ends lost 6 bases and 0 bases, in that order; junction bases with no gene match: 4. Germline V CDR1 and CDR2: MNHEY, SVGAGI. The CDR3 runs to 15 residues.

This chain links TRBV4-2 with TRBJ2-7; weak D call: TRBD2 (6 bases). The CDR3 covers 15 residues. With 0 bases removed from V and 4 bases from J, the gap between germline ends came to 13 bases. Germline V CDR1 and CDR2: LGHNA, YNFKEQ. The CDR3, as DNA: TGTGCCAGCAGCCAAGAGAGGGGACTCCGTTACGAGCAGTACTTC. It is translated as CASSQERGLRYEQYF.

The chain joins TRBV9 to TRBJ2-7; D may be TRBD1 (6 bases). The CDR3 has 16 amino acids. Germline V lookup: CDR1 SGDLS, CDR2 YYNGEE. The V end lost 4 bases, the J end lost 3 bases, and 20 bases lay between the germline ends. The CDR3 region has the DNA TGTGCCAGCAGCCCCATGGACCGAAAAGGGGGCTACGAGCAGTACTTC. This sequence encodes CASSPMDRKGGYEQYF.

The chain couples TRBV19 to TRBJ1-1; 9 bases agree with TRBD1. With V trimmed by 4 bases and J by 0 bases, 9 bases remained unmatched. The CDR3 covers 17 residues. The germline gives CDR1 LNHDA, CDR2 SQIVND (reference sequence). The CDR3 sequence is CASSTPRTGAMNTEAFF. The CDR3 DNA follows: TGTGCCAGTAGTACCCCCCGGACAGGGGCCATGAACACTGAAGCTTTCTTT.

This rearrangement joins TRBV5-1 to TRBJ2-2; perhaps TRBD2 as D (6 bases). The CDR3 covers 18 residues. Trimming stripped 0 bases from V and 0 bases from J, with 15 bases between. Germline V lookup: CDR1 SGHRS, CDR2 YFSETQ. CDR3 region: CASSLASGGTANTGELFF. DNA for the CDR3: TGCGCCAGCAGCTTGGCTTCCGGGGGTACCGCGAACACCGGGGAGCTGTTTTTT.

This chain uses TRBV15 with TRBJ2-1, with D perhaps TRBD1 (5 bases). Germline values: CDR1 LNHNV, CDR2 YYDKDF (reference sequence). This CDR3 is 16 amino acids long. V lost 1 base, J lost 4 bases, and 14 bases lay in between. For the CDR3, the DNA is TGTGCCACCAGCAGAGTACCAGGGTCAAAGTACAATGAGCAGTTCTTC. It is translated as CATSRVPGSKYNEQFF.

This clone showed up just a few times. The chain combines TRBV18 with TRBJ2-7; D not certain. V was clipped by 3 bases and J by 3 bases, with 9 bases between them. The length of the CDR3 is 13 residues. Germline V lookup: CDR1 KGHSH, CDR2 LQKENI. In DNA, the CDR3 is TGTGCCAGCTCACCTGACTCCTTCTACGAGCAGTACTTC. This encodes CASSPDSFYEQYF.

V is TRBV20-1 and J is TRBJ2-1, with D perhaps TRBD2 (5 bases). Germline-derived CDR1 and CDR2 are DFQATT and SNEGSKA (reference sequence). Between the trimmed V and J ends, which lost 3 bases and 7 bases, there was a span of 16 bases. The CDR3 length is 14 residues. CDR3 amino acids: CSASAAGQMNEQFF. DNA for the CDR3: TGCAGTGCTAGTGCGGCGGGTCAGATGAATGAGCAGTTCTTC.

This clone was recorded only once. The J gene is TRBJ1-3, the V gene TRBV19; no definite D call. CDR3 length equals 17 residues. Trimming pared 3 bases from V and 0 bases from J, leaving 15 bases between. Per germline, CDR1 LNHDA and CDR2 SQIVND (reference sequence). CDR3 protein: CASSISQALRSGNTIYF. The CDR3 DNA sequence: TGTGCCAGTAGTATTTCCCAGGCCCTTCGCTCTGGAAACACCATATATTTT.